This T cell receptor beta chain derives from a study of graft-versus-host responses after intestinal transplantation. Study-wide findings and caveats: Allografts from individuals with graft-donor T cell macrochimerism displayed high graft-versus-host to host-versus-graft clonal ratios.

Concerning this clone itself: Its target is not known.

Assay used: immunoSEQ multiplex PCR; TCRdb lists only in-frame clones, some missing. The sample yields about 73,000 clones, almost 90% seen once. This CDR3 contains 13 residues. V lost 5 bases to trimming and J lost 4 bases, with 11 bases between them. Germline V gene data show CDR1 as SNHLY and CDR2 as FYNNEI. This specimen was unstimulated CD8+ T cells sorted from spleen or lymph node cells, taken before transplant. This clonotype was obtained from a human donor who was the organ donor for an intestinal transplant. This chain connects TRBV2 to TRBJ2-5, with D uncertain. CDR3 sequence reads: CASSTEPVETQYF. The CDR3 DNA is TGTGCCAGCAGTACAGAGCCGGTAGAGACCCAGTACTTC.